This T cell receptor beta chain was sequenced for a study of T cells in Graves' hyperthyroidism and ophthalmopathy. Amplified regions were TCR beta CDR3 sequences from RNA transcripts. An initial round of RT-PCR targeting the TCR CDR3 relied on the HTBI primer set. TCRdb used MiXCR to reprocess the multiplex PCR reads, holding one entry per CDR3 protein. Among fewer than 750,000 distinct CDR3 sequences listed, 46% were seen once. The CDR3 consists of 15 residues. V was pared by 3 bases and J by 6 bases, with 16 bases between. Germline V gene data show CDR1 as SGDLS and CDR2 as YYNGEE. As regards this clonotype: Its antigen is unidentified.

Absent ophthalmopathy progression within 18 months defined stable Graves' hyperthyroidism. Lactation, pregnancy, other autoimmune disease or uncontrolled infection excluded patients. Study results and limitations: A model of 13 V-J pairs discriminated ophthalmopathy from stable hyperthyroidism.

The V call is TRBV9, the J call TRBJ1-5; D may be TRBD1 (6 bases). The TCR was taken from a woman aged 18-29 years with Graves' hyperthyroidism. Sequencing was carried out using peripheral blood or thyroid tissue (not recorded which). CDR3 residues: CASSDSAPRGQPQHF. The DNA for the CDR3 is TGTGCCAGCAGCGACTCGGCCCCCAGGGGTCAGCCCCAGCATTTT.